This T cell receptor (beta chain) appears in the sequencing data of a study of blood T cell repertoires in COVID-19. The data were produced by immunoSEQ multiplex PCR, yet TCRdb's version contains in-frame clones alone and is incomplete. Seen here are about 350,000 clones, less than 90% observed once, and the top ten hold around 3%. With 2 bases removed from V and 7 bases from J, the gap between germline ends came to 12 bases. Germline values: CDR1 MNHEY, CDR2 SMNVEV (reference sequence). This CDR3 is built from 14 residues. The receptor comes from a woman aged 30 to 39 who had recovered from COVID-19. V and J are TRBV27 and TRBJ2-1; a weak D match, TRBD2 (6 bases). The sequenced sample was PBMCs or T cells enriched from blood (not recorded which). The CDR3 region is CASSLGLASNEQFF. CDR3 nucleotides: TGTGCCAGCAGTTTAGGGCTAGCGAGTAATGAGCAGTTCTTC.